This TCR beta chain emerged from a study of blood T cell repertoires in COVID-19. Study context: Samples came from the United States, Italy and Spain, spanning acute and convalescent COVID-19. PBMCs, B-cell-depleted T cells, or T cells were the source of the cDNA or gDNA that made up the material.

CDR3 length: 14 amino acids. Germline loops: CDR1 SGHRS, CDR2 YFSETQ. V was pared by 4 bases and J by 8 bases, with 6 bases of the junction left unmatched. The study recruited people aged 18 to 89 years across approximately 23 US areas. Researchers sorted participants into cohorts using their self-reported clinical history. The method was immunoSEQ multiplex PCR; TCRdb's version includes in-frame clones alone and lacks a portion of them. The profile shows a few hundred thousand clones, around 85% of them singletons. The chain employs TRBV5-1 and TRBJ1-2, with TRBD1 identical over 12 bases. This sequence was found in a woman aged 40-49 years with acute COVID-19. Sequences were obtained from PBMCs or T cells enriched from blood (not recorded which). The DNA of the CDR3 is TGCGCCAGCAGCCCCGGGACAGGGGGCCTCGGCTACACCTTC. As protein: CASSPGTGGLGYTF.